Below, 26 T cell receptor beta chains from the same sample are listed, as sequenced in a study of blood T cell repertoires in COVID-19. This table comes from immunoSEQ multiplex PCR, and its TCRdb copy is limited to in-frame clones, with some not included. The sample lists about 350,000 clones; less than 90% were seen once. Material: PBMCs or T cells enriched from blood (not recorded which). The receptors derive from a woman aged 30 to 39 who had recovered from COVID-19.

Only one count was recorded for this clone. The CDR3 coding sequence is TGTGCCAGCAGCTTAGTTTGGGGGGGCCTGACTTCAACAGATACGCAGTATTTT. It specifies CASSLVWGGLTSTDTQYF. The chain is built from TRBV7-6 and TRBJ2-3; TRBD2 is a possible D gene (7 bases). Germline V gene sequence: CDR1 SGHVS, CDR2 FNYEAQ. The V gene lost 1 base and the J gene lost 3 bases, with 20 bases spanning the gap. CDR3 length equals 18 residues.

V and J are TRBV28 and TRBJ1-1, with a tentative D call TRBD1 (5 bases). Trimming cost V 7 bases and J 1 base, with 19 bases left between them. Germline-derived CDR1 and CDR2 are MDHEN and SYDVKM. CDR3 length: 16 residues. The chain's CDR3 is CASILGQPAPNTEAFF. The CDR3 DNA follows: TGTGCCAGCATCCTGGGGCAACCGGCCCCGAACACTGAAGCTTTCTTT.

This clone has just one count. CDR3 region: CASRSGMANTGELFF. The CDR3 DNA sequence: TGTGCCAGCAGGTCAGGGATGGCGAACACCGGGGAGCTGTTTTTT. The rearrangement joins TRBV27 to TRBJ2-2, with a tentative D call TRBD1 (5 bases). Trimming pared 6 bases from V and 0 bases from J, leaving 11 bases between. The V gene's germline CDR1 is MNHEY and CDR2 SMNVEV (reference sequence). The length of the CDR3 is 15 residues.

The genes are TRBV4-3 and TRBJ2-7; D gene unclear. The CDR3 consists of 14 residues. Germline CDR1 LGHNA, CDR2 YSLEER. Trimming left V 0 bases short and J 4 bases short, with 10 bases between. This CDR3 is CASSQERYSYEQYF. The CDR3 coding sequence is TGCGCCAGCAGCCAAGAGAGATACTCGTACGAGCAGTACTTC.

The CDR3, as DNA: TGCGCCAGCAGCTTGCCCACGGGAGCGGGGGGCACAGATACGCAGTATTTT. It is translated as CASSLPTGAGGTDTQYF. The V call is TRBV5-1, the J call TRBJ2-3; 8 bases match TRBD2. Germline CDR1 reads SGHRS; CDR2 reads YFSETQ. The CDR3 extends over 17 amino acids. V was clipped by 1 base and J by 1 base; unmatched bases: 8.

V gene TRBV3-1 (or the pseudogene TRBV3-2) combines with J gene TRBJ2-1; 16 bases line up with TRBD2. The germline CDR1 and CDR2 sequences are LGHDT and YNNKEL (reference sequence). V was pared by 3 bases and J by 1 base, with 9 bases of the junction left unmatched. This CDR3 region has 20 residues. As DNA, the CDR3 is TGTGCCAGCAGCCACGCCGGGACTAGCGGGGGGGCAGGGTCCTACAATGAGCAGTTCTTC. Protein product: CASSHAGTSGGAGSYNEQFF.

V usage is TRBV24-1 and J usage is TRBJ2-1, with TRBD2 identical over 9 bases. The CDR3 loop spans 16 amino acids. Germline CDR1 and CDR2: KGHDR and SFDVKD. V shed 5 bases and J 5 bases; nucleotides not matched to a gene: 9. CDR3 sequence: CATSGMGSGGDNEQFF. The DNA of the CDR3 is TGTGCCACCAGTGGCATGGGTAGCGGGGGAGACAATGAGCAGTTCTTC.

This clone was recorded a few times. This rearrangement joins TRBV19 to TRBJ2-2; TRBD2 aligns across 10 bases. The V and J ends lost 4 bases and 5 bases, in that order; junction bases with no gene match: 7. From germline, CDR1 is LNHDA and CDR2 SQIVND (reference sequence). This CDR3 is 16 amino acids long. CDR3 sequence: CASSRERGGGTGELFF. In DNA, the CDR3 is TGTGCCAGTAGTAGGGAGCGGGGGGGCGGAACCGGGGAGCTGTTTTTT.

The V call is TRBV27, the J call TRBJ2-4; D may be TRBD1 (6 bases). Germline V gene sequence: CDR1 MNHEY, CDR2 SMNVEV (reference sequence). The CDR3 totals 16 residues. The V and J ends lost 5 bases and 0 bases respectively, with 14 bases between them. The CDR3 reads CASSTGTPLAKNIQYF. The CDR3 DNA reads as TGTGCCAGCAGTACGGGGACACCCCTAGCCAAAAACATTCAGTACTTC.

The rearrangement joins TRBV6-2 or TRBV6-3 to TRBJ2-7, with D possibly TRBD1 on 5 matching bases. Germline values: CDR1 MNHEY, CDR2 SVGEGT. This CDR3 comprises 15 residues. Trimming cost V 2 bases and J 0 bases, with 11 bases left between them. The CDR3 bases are TGTGCCAGCAGTTACGGGTTAAGGGGCTCCTACGAGCAGTACTTC. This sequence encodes CASSYGLRGSYEQYF.

The CDR3 DNA reads as TGCGCCAGCAGTGTGGACGGGGGGGCCTACGAGCAGTACTTC. It yields the protein CASSVDGGAYEQYF. V usage is TRBV10-2 and J usage is TRBJ2-7; the match to TRBD2 covers 8 bases. The CDR3 has 14 residues. The V gene's germline CDR1 is WSHSY and CDR2 SAAADI. V gave up 4 bases and J gave up 2 bases; unmatched junction bases: 4.

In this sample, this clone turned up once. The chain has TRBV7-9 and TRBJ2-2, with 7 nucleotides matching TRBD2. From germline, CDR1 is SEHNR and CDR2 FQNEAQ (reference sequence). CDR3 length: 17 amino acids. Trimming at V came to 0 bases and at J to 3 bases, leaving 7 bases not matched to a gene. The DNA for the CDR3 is TGTGCCAGCAGCTTAGCGCTCGGCGGGGGACACACCGGGGAGCTGTTTTTT. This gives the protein CASSLALGGGHTGELFF.

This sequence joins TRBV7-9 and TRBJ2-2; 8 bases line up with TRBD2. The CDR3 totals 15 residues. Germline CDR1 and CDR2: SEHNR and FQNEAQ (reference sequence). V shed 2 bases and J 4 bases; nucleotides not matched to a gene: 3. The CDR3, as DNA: TGTGCCAGCAGCTTATCCCGGGGGGGCACCGGGGAGCTGTTTTTT. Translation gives CASSLSRGGTGELFF.

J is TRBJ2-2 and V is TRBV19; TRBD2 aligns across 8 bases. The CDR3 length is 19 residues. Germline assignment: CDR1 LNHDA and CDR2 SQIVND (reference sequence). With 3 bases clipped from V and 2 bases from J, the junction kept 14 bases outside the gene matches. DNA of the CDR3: TGTGCCAGTAGTATCGCAGAAGTCGGGGGGGGCTACAACACCGGGGAGCTGTTTTTT. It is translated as CASSIAEVGGGYNTGELFF. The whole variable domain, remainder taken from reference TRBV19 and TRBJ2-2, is DGGITQSPKYLFRKEGQNVTLSCEQNLNHDAMYWYRQDPGQGLRLIYYSQIVNDFQKGDIAEGYSVSREKKESFPLTVTSAQKNPTAFYLCASSIAEVGGGYNTGELFFGEGSRLTVL.

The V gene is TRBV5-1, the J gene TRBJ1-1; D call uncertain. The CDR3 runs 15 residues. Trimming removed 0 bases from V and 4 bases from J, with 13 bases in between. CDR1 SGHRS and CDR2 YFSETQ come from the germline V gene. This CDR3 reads CASSLGAGGTTEAFF. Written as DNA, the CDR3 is TGCGCCAGCAGCTTGGGGGCAGGTGGAACCACTGAAGCTTTCTTT.

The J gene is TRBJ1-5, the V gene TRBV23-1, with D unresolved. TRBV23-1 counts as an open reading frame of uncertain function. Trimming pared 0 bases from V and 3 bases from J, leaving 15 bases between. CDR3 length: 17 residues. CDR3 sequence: CASSQSGGQEPNQPQHF. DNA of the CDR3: TGCGCCAGCAGTCAATCGGGAGGGCAGGAGCCCAATCAGCCCCAGCATTTT.

In DNA, the CDR3 is TGTGCCAGCAGTTCACGGCCGGGACAGCTCAATCAGCCCCAGCATTTT. It codes for CASSSRPGQLNQPQHF. This chain connects TRBV6-5 to TRBJ1-5; 7 positions match TRBD1. The germline CDR1 and CDR2 sequences are MNHEY and SVGAGI. This CDR3 has 16 amino acids. Trimming took 4 bases from V and 3 from J; bases not matched to a gene: 9.

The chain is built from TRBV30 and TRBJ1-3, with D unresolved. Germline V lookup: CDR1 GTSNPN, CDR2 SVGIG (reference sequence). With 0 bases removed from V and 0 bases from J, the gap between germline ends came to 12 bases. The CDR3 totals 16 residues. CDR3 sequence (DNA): TGTGCCTGGAGTGTATGGCAGGCCGGCTCTGGAAACACCATATATTTT. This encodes CAWSVWQAGSGNTIYF.

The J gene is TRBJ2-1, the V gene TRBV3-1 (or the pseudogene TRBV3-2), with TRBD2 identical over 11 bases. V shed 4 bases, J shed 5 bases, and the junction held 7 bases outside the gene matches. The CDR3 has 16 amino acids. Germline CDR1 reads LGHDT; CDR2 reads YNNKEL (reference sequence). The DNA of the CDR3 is TGTGCCAGCAGCCCTAAACTAGCGGGGGCCCACAATGAGCAGTTCTTC. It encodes CASSPKLAGAHNEQFF.

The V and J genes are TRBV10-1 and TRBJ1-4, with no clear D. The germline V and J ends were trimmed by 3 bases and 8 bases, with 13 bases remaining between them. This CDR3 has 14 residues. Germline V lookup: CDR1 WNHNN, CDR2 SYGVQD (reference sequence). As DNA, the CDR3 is TGCGCCAGCAGTGACCGGCGCGGGAGCGAAAAACTGTTTTTT. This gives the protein CASSDRRGSEKLFF.

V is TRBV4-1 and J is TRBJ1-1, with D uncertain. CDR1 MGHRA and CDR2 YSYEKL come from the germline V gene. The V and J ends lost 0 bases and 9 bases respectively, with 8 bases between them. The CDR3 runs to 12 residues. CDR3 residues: CASSQDGQKAFF. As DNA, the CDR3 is TGCGCCAGCAGCCAAGATGGGCAGAAAGCTTTCTTT.

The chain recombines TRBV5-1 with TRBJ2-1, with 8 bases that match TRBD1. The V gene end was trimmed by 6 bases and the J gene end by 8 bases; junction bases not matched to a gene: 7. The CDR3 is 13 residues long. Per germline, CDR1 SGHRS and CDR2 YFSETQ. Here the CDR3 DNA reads TGCGCCAGCACCCGGACAGGGAGCGATGAGCAGTTCTTC. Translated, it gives CASTRTGSDEQFF.

The CDR3 spells CATSRAIGTGGDEQFF. The CDR3 DNA is TGTGCCACCAGCAGAGCCATCGGGACAGGGGGGGATGAGCAGTTCTTC. The rearrangement uses TRBV15 and TRBJ2-1, with 11 bases matching TRBD1. With 1 base clipped from V and 8 bases from J, the junction kept 7 bases outside the gene matches. This CDR3 has 16 amino acids. CDR1 LNHNV and CDR2 YYDKDF come from the germline V gene (reference sequence).

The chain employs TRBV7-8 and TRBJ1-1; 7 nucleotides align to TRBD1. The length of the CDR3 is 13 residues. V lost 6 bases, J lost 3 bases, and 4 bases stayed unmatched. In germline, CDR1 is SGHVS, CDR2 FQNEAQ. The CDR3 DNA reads TGTGCCAGCAGAACAGGGGCTGACACTGAAGCTTTCTTT. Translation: CASRTGADTEAFF.

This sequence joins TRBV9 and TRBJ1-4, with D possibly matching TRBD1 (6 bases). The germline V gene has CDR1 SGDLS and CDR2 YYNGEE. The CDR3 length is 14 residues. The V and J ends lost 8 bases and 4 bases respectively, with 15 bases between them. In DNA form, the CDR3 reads TGTGCCAGTAACCCAGGGGCCGGTAATGAAAAACTGTTTTTT. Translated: CASNPGAGNEKLFF. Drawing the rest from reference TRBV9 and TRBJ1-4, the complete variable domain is DSGVTQTPKHLITATGQRVTLRCSPRSGDLSVYWYQQSLDQGLQFLIQYYNGEERAKGNILERFSAQQFPDLHSELNLSSLELGDSALYFCASNPGAGNEKLFFGSGTQLSVL.

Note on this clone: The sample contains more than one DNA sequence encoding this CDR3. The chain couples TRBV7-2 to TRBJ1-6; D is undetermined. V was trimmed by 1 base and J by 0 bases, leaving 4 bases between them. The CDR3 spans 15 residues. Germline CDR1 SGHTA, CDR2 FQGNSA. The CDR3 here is CASSLESSYNSPLHF. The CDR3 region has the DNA TGTGCCAGCAGCTTAGAGAGCTCCTATAATTCACCCCTCCACTTT.